The 24 T cell receptor beta chains presented below share a single source sample, sequenced in a study of post-analysis software for immune sequencing data. Study results and caveats: Roughly five TRBV segments were significantly more frequent in patients than in controls. TRBV5-6, TRBV5-1 and TRBV20-1 were among these segments.

No antigens are known for them. Unique molecular identifiers were present in the TCR beta cDNA libraries. TCRdb passed the PCR reads through MiXCR, listing each CDR3 protein once. The table has 800,000 to 950,000 distinct CDR3 sequences, about 53% seen once. The sequenced material came from blood. The receptor source for this set is a girl between 5 and 17 years old with multiple sclerosis.

This chain connects TRBV20-1 to TRBJ2-7; a possible D gene is TRBD2 (6 bases). Trimming took 3 bases from V and 0 from J, leaving 15 bases between them. CDR3 length: 15 residues. CDR1 DFQATT and CDR2 SNEGSKA come from the germline V gene (reference sequence). For the CDR3, the DNA is TGCAGTGCTAGGGTTCCGGGACTGAGCTCCTACGAGCAGTACTTC. It translates to CSARVPGLSSYEQYF.

The sample holds a few counts of this clonotype. The chain uses TRBV6-6 and TRBJ2-3; TRBD2 aligns across 9 bases. This CDR3 has 14 residues. V lost 2 bases to trimming and J lost 5 bases; unmatched junction nucleotides: 2. The V gene's germline CDR1 is MNHNY and CDR2 SVGAGI (reference sequence). Here the CDR3 reads CASSYVSGGDTQYF. CDR3 coding DNA: TGTGCCAGCAGTTACGTTAGCGGGGGAGATACGCAGTATTTT.

The CDR3 is CASTVPGQGATTEAFF. The DNA of the CDR3 is TGTGCCAGTACCGTCCCGGGACAGGGGGCGACGACTGAAGCTTTCTTT. V and J are TRBV7-9 and TRBJ1-1; 12 nucleotides align to TRBD1. The CDR3 has 16 amino acids. Germline V gives CDR1 SEHNR, CDR2 FQNEAQ (reference sequence). Trimming at V came to 9 bases and at J to 5 bases, leaving 13 bases not matched to a gene.

This clonotype was seen only a few times. This chain links TRBV20-1 with TRBJ1-2; no firm D call. The V and J ends lost 2 bases and 4 bases respectively, with 5 bases between them. Germline CDR1 and CDR2: DFQATT and SNEGSKA (reference sequence). The CDR3 contains 11 residues. CDR3: CSARNSYGYTF. For the CDR3, the DNA is TGCAGTGCTAGAAACAGCTATGGCTACACCTTC.

This clonotype was recorded a few times. This rearrangement joins TRBV29-1 to TRBJ1-5; D possibly corresponds to TRBD1 (5 bases). Germline V gene data show CDR1 as SQVTM and CDR2 as ANQGSEA. This CDR3 spans 13 amino acids. Trimming took off 1 base at V and 7 bases at J, with 11 bases between the two ends. The CDR3 nucleotides read TGCAGCGTTGAAGTCCAGGGCGAACAGCCCCAGCATTTT. Protein: CSVEVQGEQPQHF.

The V and J genes are TRBV5-1 and TRBJ1-5, with D perhaps matching TRBD1 (5 bases). The CDR3 totals 16 residues. Germline V gene sequence: CDR1 SGHRS, CDR2 YFSETQ. V lost 2 bases and J 0 bases, leaving 12 bases between the germline ends. The CDR3 loop reads CASSFQGSFSNQPQHF. As DNA, the CDR3 is TGCGCCAGCAGCTTCCAGGGATCTTTTAGCAATCAGCCCCAGCATTTT.

This clonotype was found once. J is TRBJ2-7 and V is TRBV6-5; 11 positions agree with TRBD2. Trimming took 5 bases from V and 4 from J; bases not matched to a gene: 7. CDR3 length: 15 residues. In germline, CDR1 is MNHEY, CDR2 SVGAGI. The CDR3 coding sequence is TGTGCCAGCAGTCCCGACAGACTAGCGGGGTACGAGCAGTACTTC. Translated: CASSPDRLAGYEQYF.

V gene TRBV5-1 combines with J gene TRBJ1-2, with 9 bases aligning to TRBD1. Germline CDR1 SGHRS, CDR2 YFSETQ. The CDR3 extends over 14 amino acids. V lost 4 bases and J lost 6; bases outside the gene matches: 7. CDR3 in amino acids: CASSLLGTGHGYTF. CDR3 sequence (DNA): TGCGCCAGCAGCCTCCTCGGGACAGGGCATGGCTACACCTTC.

This clonotype has a handful of counts. The chain recombines TRBV20-1 with TRBJ2-1; D gene ambiguous. The germline V gene encodes CDR1 DFQATT and CDR2 SNEGSKA (reference sequence). The CDR3 has 15 residues. The V end was cut by 4 bases, the J end by 0 bases, with 13 bases between. This chain's CDR3 is CSATLARSSYNEQFF. The CDR3 DNA is TGCAGTGCTACCTTGGCGAGGAGCTCCTACAATGAGCAGTTCTTC.

The chain recombines TRBV4-1 with TRBJ1-2; maybe TRBD1 (6 bases). Trimming removed 5 bases from V and 4 bases from J, with 17 bases in between. CDR3 length: 15 amino acids. The germline V gene encodes CDR1 MGHRA and CDR2 YSYEKL. The CDR3 nucleotides read TGCGCCAGCAGCAAGGAGGGGGAAATGCCCTATGGCTACACCTTC. Its translation is CASSKEGEMPYGYTF.

V is TRBV9 and J is TRBJ2-3; D not resolved. The CDR3 consists of 14 residues. CDR1 is SGDLS and CDR2 is YYNGEE in the germline V gene. The V end was cut by 5 bases, the J end by 0 bases, with 10 bases between. The CDR3 loop is CASSWAASTDTQYF. The DNA of the CDR3 is TGTGCCAGCAGTTGGGCTGCTAGCACAGATACGCAGTATTTT.

The chain joins TRBV7-3 to TRBJ1-5, with a weak D call TRBD1 (5 bases). Between the trimmed V and J ends, which lost 2 bases and 7 bases, there was a span of 9 bases. The CDR3 consists of 13 residues. The germline V gene encodes CDR1 SGHTA and CDR2 FQGTGA. This CDR3 is CASSLRWGQPQHF. The CDR3 DNA follows: TGTGCCAGCAGCTTACGATGGGGGCAGCCCCAGCATTTT.

This clonotype was detected once. The genes are TRBV10-3 and TRBJ2-7; tentatively, D is TRBD1 (6 bases). The CDR3 covers 14 residues. V was pared by 6 bases and J by 3 bases, with 15 bases between. Germline CDR1 is ENHRY and CDR2 is SYGVKD. This CDR3 reads CAIRGGRLGYEQYF. CDR3 coding DNA: TGTGCCATCAGAGGGGGTAGACTGGGCTACGAGCAGTACTTC.

The chain links TRBV20-1 to TRBJ2-1; 8 bases are a match to TRBD2. The germline V gene has CDR1 DFQATT and CDR2 SNEGSKA (reference sequence). This CDR3 comprises 16 residues. Trimming cost V 6 bases and J 2 bases; bases outside gene matches: 12. The CDR3 loop is CSAPKSGRGAYNEQFF. DNA for the CDR3: TGCAGTGCCCCAAAGTCTGGGCGGGGGGCCTACAATGAGCAGTTCTTC.

V is TRBV12-3 or TRBV12-4 and J is TRBJ2-7; 7 bases map to TRBD2. CDR3 length equals 15 residues. With V trimmed by 3 bases and J by 3 bases, 8 bases remained unmatched. The CDR3 region is CASSLGGGINYEQYF. CDR3 sequence (DNA): TGTGCCAGCAGTTTGGGGGGGGGAATCAACTACGAGCAGTACTTC.

This sequence joins TRBV20-1 and TRBJ2-7; 10 nucleotides line up with TRBD2. J was trimmed by 4 bases and V by 6 bases; bases with no gene match: 12. The CDR3 spans 15 residues. Germline CDR1 DFQATT, CDR2 SNEGSKA (reference sequence). The CDR3 DNA reads TGCAGTGCATCGCATCTAGCGGGAGCGGGGTACGAGCAGTACTTC. Translation gives CSASHLAGAGYEQYF.

The chain links TRBV19 to TRBJ2-1, with D possibly TRBD2 on 6 matching bases. The CDR3 covers 12 residues. Trimming shortened V by 6 bases and J by 7 bases, and 10 bases separated the two germline ends. CDR1 LNHDA and CDR2 SQIVND come from the germline V gene (reference sequence). CDR3 region: CASRRGGNEQFF. The DNA for the CDR3 is TGTGCCAGTAGAAGAGGAGGGAATGAGCAGTTCTTC.

The chain couples TRBV20-1 to TRBJ2-1; 7 bases fit TRBD2. V shed 0 bases and J 8 bases; nucleotides not matched to a gene: 10. Germline V lookup: CDR1 DFQATT, CDR2 SNEGSKA (reference sequence). The CDR3 consists of 15 residues. The CDR3 is CSARDPRAGVDEQFF. CDR3 nucleotide sequence: TGCAGTGCTAGAGATCCTCGGGCGGGAGTAGATGAGCAGTTCTTC.

J is TRBJ2-5 and V is TRBV14; TRBD1 matches at 9 bases. The CDR3 spans 15 residues. Germline V lookup: CDR1 SGHDN, CDR2 FVKESK. J lost 4 bases, V lost 5 bases, and 8 bases had no gene match. The CDR3 bases are TGTGCCAGCAGCACCTGGACAGGGGAAGGAGAGACCCAGTACTTC. Translated: CASSTWTGEGETQYF.

The gene calls are TRBV6-6 and TRBJ2-5, with TRBD2 identical over 10 bases. The CDR3 extends over 17 amino acids. Losses at the gene ends were 0 bases for V and 1 base for J; bases not matched to a gene: 5. CDR1 and CDR2 (germline): MNHNY, SVGAGI (reference sequence). For the CDR3, the DNA is TGTGCCAGCAGTTACTCGTCGAGACTAGCGGGCCAAGAGACCCAGTACTTC. Protein product: CASSYSSRLAGQETQYF.

The CDR3 DNA sequence: TGTGCCAGCAAAGCTCCGGAGGGGGCAAAACTGTTTTTT. Translation gives CASKAPEGAKLFF. The rearrangement joins TRBV2 to TRBJ1-4, with 7 bases fitting TRBD1. This CDR3 comprises 13 residues. V lost 7 bases to trimming and J lost 10 bases; unmatched junction nucleotides: 9. Germline V lookup: CDR1 SNHLY, CDR2 FYNNEI.

The chain joins TRBV2 to TRBJ2-1; perhaps TRBD2 as D (5 bases). In germline, CDR1 is SNHLY, CDR2 FYNNEI. V lost 4 bases, J lost 3 bases, and 10 bases lay in between. The CDR3 is 14 amino acids. The CDR3 DNA reads as TGTGCCAGCAGTGCGGGAAGGGTCTACAATGAGCAGTTCTTC. This encodes CASSAGRVYNEQFF. Drawing the rest from reference TRBV2 and TRBJ2-1, the complete variable domain is EPEVTQTPSHQVTQMGQEVILRCVPISNHLYFYWYRQILGQKVEFLVSFYNNEISEKSEIFDDQFSVERPDGSNFTLKIRSTKLEDSAMYFCASSAGRVYNEQFFGPGTRLTVL.

This clonotype was counted a few times. The genes are TRBV5-1 and TRBJ2-7; D possibly corresponds to TRBD1 (6 bases). The V end was cut by 1 base, the J end by 2 bases, with 13 bases between. CDR1 is SGHRS, CDR2 YFSETQ, per germline. The CDR3 length is 15 residues. The CDR3, as DNA: TGCGCCAGCAGCTTGACAGGGAAAACTACCTACGAGCAGTACTTC. Translating gives CASSLTGKTTYEQYF.

The V gene is TRBV20-1, the J gene TRBJ1-1, with TRBD1 matching over 7 bases. After removal of 3 bases from V and 5 bases from J, the junction contained 6 bases not matched to a gene. Germline loops: CDR1 DFQATT, CDR2 SNEGSKA (reference sequence). The CDR3 runs to 13 residues. CDR3 region: CSARPTGKTEAFF. In DNA form, the CDR3 reads TGCAGTGCTAGGCCGACAGGGAAGACTGAAGCTTTCTTT.